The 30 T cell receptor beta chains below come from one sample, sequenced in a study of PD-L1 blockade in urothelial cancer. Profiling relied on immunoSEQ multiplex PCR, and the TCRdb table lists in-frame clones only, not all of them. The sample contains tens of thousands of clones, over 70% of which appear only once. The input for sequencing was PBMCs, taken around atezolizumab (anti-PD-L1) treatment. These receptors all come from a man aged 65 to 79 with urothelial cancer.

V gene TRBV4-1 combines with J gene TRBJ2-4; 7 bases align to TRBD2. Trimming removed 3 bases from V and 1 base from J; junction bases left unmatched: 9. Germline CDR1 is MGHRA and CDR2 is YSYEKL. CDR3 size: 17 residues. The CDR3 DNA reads TGCGCCAGCAGCCACGCCTGGGGGGGGGAGGCCAAAAACATTCAGTACTTC. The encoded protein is CASSHAWGGEAKNIQYF.

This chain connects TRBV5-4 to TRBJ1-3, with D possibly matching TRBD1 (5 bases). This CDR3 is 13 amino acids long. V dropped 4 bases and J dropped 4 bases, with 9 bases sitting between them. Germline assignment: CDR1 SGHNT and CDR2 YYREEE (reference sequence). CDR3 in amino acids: CASSQNRGNTIYF. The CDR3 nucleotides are TGTGCCAGCAGCCAAAACAGGGGAAACACCATATATTTT.

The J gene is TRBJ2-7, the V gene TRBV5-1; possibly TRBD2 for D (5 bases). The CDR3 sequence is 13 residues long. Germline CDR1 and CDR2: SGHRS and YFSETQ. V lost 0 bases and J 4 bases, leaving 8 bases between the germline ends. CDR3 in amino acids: CASSLVTGYEQYF. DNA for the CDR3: TGCGCCAGCAGCTTGGTGACGGGATACGAGCAGTACTTC.

The CDR3 nucleotides are TGTGCCAGCAGTGACTCGTGGGCTGGGACCCAGTACTTC. It codes for CASSDSWAGTQYF. The chain links TRBV2 to TRBJ2-5; D gene uncertain. Trimming cost V 3 bases and J 7 bases, with 12 bases left between them. This CDR3 is 13 amino acids long. Germline assignment: CDR1 SNHLY and CDR2 FYNNEI. Supplemented by reference TRBV2 and TRBJ2-5, the full variable domain reads EPEVTQTPSHQVTQMGQEVILRCVPISNHLYFYWYRQILGQKVEFLVSFYNNEISEKSEIFDDQFSVERPDGSNFTLKIRSTKLEDSAMYFCASSDSWAGTQYFGPGTRLLVL.

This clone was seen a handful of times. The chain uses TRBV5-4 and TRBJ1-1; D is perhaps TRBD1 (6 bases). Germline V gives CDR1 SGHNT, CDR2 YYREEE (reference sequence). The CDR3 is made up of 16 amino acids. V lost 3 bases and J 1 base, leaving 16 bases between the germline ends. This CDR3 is CASSYIQGSWNTEAFF. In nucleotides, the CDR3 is TGTGCCAGCAGCTACATACAGGGAAGTTGGAACACTGAAGCTTTCTTT.

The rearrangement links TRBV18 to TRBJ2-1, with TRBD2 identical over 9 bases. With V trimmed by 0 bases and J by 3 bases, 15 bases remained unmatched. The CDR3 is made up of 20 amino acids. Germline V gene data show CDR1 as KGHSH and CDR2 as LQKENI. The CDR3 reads CASSPPPWVPGLADYNEQFF. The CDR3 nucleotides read TGTGCCAGCTCACCACCGCCGTGGGTTCCGGGACTAGCAGACTACAATGAGCAGTTCTTC.

The chain's CDR3 is CASSIGAKGTEAFF. In nucleotides, the CDR3 is TGTGCCAGTAGTATAGGGGCGAAGGGGACTGAAGCTTTCTTT. The chain uses TRBV19 and TRBJ1-1; TRBD1 is a possible D gene (5 bases). Between the trimmed V and J ends, which lost 1 base and 5 bases, there was a span of 11 bases. Germline V CDR1 and CDR2: LNHDA, SQIVND (reference sequence). This CDR3 is built from 14 residues.

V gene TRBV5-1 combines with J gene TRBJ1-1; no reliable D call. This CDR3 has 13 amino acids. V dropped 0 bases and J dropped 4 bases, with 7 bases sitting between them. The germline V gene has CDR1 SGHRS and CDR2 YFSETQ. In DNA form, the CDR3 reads TGCGCCAGCAGCTTGGCCGCGGGCACTGAAGCTTTCTTT. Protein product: CASSLAAGTEAFF.

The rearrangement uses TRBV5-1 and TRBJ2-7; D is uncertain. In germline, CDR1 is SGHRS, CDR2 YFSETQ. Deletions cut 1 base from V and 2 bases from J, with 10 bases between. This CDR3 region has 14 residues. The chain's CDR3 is CASSLRGLTYEQYF. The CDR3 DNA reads TGCGCCAGCAGCTTGCGCGGTCTCACCTACGAGCAGTACTTC.

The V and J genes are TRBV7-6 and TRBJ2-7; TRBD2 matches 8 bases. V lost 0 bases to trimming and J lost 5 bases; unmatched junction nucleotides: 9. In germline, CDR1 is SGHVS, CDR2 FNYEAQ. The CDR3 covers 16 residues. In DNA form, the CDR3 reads TGTGCCAGCAGCTTAGCGCCGGGGGGGGCGGGGGACGAGCAGTACTTC. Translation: CASSLAPGGAGDEQYF.

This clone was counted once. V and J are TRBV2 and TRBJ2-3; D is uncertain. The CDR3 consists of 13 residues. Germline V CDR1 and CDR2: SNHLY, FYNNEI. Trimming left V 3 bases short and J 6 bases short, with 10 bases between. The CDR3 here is CASSDQALDTQYF. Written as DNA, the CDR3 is TGTGCCAGCAGTGATCAAGCACTGGATACGCAGTATTTT.

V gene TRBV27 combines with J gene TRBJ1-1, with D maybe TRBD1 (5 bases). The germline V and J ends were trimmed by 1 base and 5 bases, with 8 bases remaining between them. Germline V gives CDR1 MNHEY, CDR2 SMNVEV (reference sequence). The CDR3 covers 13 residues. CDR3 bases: TGTGCCAGCAGTTTATATCGGGGGACTGAAGCTTTCTTT. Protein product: CASSLYRGTEAFF.

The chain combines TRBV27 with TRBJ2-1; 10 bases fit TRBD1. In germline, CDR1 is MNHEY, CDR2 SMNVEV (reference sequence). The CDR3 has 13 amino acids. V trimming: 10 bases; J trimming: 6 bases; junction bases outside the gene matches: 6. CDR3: CAIGTGASNEQFF. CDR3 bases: TGTGCCATTGGGACAGGGGCGAGCAATGAGCAGTTCTTC.

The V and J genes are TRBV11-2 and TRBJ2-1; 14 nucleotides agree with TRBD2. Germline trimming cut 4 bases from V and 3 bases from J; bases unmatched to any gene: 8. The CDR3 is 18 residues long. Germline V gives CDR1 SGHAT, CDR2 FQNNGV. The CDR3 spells CASSSNRLAGGNYNEQFF. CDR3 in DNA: TGTGCCAGCAGCTCGAATAGACTAGCGGGAGGGAACTACAATGAGCAGTTCTTC.

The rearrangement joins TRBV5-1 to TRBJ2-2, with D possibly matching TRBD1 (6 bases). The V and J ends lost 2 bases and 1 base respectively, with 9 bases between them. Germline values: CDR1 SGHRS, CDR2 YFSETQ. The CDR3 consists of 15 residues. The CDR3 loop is CASSFTGLNTGELFF. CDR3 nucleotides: TGCGCCAGCAGCTTCACAGGGCTGAACACCGGGGAGCTGTTTTTT.

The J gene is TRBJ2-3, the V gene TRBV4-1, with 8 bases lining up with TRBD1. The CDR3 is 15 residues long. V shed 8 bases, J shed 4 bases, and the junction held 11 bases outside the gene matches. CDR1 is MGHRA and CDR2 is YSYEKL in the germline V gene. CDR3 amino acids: CASGGGTGLPDTQYF. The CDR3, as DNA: TGCGCCAGCGGCGGAGGGACAGGCCTACCAGATACGCAGTATTTT.

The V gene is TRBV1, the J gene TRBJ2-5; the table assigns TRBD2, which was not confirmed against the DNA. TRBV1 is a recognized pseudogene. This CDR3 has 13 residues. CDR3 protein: CTSSQGLAGEQYF. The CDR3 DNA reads TGCACCAGCAGCCAGGGACTAGCGGGGGAGCAGTACTTC.

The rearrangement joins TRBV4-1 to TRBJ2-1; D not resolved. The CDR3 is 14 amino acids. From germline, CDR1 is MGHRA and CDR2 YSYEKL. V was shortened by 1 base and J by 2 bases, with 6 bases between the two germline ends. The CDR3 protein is CASSQGQAYNEQFF. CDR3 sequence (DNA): TGCGCCAGCAGCCAAGGGCAGGCCTACAATGAGCAGTTCTTC.

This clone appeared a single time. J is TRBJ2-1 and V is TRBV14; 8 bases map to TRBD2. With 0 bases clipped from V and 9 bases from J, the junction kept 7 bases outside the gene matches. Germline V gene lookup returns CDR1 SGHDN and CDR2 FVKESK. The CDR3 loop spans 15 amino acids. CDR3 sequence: CASSQEAGLVGEQFF. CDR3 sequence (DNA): TGTGCCAGCAGCCAAGAGGCGGGACTAGTGGGTGAGCAGTTCTTC.

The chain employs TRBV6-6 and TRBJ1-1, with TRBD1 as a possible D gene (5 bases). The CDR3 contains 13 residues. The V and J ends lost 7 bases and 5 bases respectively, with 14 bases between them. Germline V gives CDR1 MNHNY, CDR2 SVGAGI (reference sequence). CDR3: CASNFGGGTEAFF. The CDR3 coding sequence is TGTGCCAGCAACTTCGGCGGGGGGACTGAAGCTTTCTTT.

The CDR3 is CASTDRGYEQYF. In DNA, the CDR3 is TGTGCCAGCACTGACAGGGGTTACGAGCAGTACTTC. V and J are TRBV28 and TRBJ2-7; the match to TRBD1 covers 8 bases. J was trimmed by 4 bases and V by 7 bases; bases with no gene match: 3. CDR1 is MDHEN, CDR2 SYDVKM, per germline. The CDR3 extends over 12 amino acids. The whole variable domain, filled in from reference TRBV28 and TRBJ2-7, reads DVKVTQSSRYLVKRTGEKVFLECVQDMDHENMFWYRQDPGLGLRLIYFSYDVKMKEKGDIPEGYSVSREKKERFSLILESASTNQTSMYLCASTDRGYEQYFGPGTRLTVT.

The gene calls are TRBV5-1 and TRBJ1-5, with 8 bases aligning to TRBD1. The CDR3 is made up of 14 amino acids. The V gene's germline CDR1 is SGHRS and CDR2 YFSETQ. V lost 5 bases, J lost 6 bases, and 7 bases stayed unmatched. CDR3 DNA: TGCGCCAGCAGTCCGACAGGGGATGCTCAGCCCCAGCATTTT. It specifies CASSPTGDAQPQHF. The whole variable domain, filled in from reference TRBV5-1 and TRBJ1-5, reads KAGVTQTPRYLIKTRGQQVTLSCSPISGHRSVSWYQQTPGQGLQFLFEYFSETQRNKGNFPGRFSGRQFSNSRSEMNVSTLELGDSALYLCASSPTGDAQPQHFGDGTRLSIL.

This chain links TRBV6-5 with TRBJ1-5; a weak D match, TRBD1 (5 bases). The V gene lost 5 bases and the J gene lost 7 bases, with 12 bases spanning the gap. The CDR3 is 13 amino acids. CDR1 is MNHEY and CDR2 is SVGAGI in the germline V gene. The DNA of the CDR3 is TGTGCCAGCAGTAAACGGGGGGACCAGCCCCAGCATTTT. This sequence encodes CASSKRGDQPQHF.

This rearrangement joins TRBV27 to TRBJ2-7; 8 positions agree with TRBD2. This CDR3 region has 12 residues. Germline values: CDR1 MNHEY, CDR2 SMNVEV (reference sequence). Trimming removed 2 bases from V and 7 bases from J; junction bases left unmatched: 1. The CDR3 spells CASSLVAGEQYF. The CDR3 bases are TGTGCCAGCAGTTTAGTAGCGGGGGAGCAGTACTTC.

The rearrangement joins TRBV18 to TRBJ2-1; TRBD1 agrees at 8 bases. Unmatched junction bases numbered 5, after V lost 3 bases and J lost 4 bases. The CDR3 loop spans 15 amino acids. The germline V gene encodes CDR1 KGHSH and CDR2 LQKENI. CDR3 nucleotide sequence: TGTGCCAGCTCACCCCGACAGGGGAGTTACAATGAGCAGTTCTTC. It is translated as CASSPRQGSYNEQFF.

The CDR3 coding sequence is TGTGCCAGCAGTGATGAGACTAGCGGGACAAGCACAGATACGCAGTATTTT. This translates into CASSDETSGTSTDTQYF. This sequence joins TRBV2 and TRBJ2-3, with 11 bases matching TRBD2. Germline V gene data show CDR1 as SNHLY and CDR2 as FYNNEI. The CDR3 has 17 residues. V shed 3 bases and J 0 bases; nucleotides not matched to a gene: 5.

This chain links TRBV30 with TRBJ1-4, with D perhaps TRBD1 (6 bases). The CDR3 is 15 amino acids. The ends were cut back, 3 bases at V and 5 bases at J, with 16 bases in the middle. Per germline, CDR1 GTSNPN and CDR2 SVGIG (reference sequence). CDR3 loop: CAWRAQTGGNEKLFF. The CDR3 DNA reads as TGTGCCTGGAGGGCCCAGACAGGTGGGAATGAAAAACTGTTTTTT.

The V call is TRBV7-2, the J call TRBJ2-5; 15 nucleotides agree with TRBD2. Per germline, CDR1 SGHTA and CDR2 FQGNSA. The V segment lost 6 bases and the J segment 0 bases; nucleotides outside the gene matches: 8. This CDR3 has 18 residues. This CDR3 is CASRPGTSGRTYQETQYF. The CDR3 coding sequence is TGTGCCAGCAGACCAGGGACTAGCGGGAGGACTTACCAAGAGACCCAGTACTTC.

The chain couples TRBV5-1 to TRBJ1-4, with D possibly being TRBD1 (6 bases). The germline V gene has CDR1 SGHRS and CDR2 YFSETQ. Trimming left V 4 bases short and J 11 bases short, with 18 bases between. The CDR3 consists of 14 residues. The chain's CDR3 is CASSAGARTLKLFF. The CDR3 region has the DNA TGCGCCAGCAGCGCAGGGGCCAGAACCCTCAAACTGTTTTTT. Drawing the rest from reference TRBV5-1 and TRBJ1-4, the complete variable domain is KAGVTQTPRYLIKTRGQQVTLSCSPISGHRSVSWYQQTPGQGLQFLFEYFSETQRNKGNFPGRFSGRQFSNSRSEMNVSTLELGDSALYLCASSAGARTLKLFFGSGTQLSVL.

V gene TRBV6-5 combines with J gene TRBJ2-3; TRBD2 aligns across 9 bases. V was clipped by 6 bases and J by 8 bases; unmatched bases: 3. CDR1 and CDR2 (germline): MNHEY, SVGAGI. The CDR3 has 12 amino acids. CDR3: CASSQLAGTQYF. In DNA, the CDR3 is TGTGCCAGCAGCCAACTAGCGGGTACGCAGTATTTT.